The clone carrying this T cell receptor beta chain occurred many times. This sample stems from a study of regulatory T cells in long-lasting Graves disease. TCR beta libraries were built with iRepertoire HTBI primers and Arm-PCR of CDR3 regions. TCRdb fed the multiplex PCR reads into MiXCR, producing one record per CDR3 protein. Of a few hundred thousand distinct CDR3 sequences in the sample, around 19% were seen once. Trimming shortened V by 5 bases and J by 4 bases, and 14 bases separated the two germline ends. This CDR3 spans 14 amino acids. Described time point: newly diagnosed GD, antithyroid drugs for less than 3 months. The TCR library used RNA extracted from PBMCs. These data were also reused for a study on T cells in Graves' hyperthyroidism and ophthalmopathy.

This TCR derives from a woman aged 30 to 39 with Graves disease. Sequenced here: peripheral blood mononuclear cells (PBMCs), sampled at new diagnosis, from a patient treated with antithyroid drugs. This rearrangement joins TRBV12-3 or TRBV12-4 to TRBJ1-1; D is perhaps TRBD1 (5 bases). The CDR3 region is CASSLGTQGTEAFF. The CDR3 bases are TGTGCCAGCAGTCTCGGGACTCAAGGCACTGAAGCTTTCTTT.